These 27 T cell receptor beta chains share one sample of origin, sequenced in a study of vaccination and CD4 T cells after COVID-19. Sequencing of the DNA from cultured CD4+ T cells was carried out with the Oncomine TCR Beta short-read assay. TCRdb called the PCR reads again in MiXCR, with one record for every CDR3 protein. The sample lists fewer than 15,000 distinct CDR3 sequences, roughly 61% occurring once. These receptors' targets are unknown. As for treatment: roughly ten-day PBMC culture with coronavirus spike peptide pools or control peptides (ViraFEST assay). The sequenced material came from CD4+ T cells from blood, cultured in vitro. These receptors originate from a human donor who had recovered from COVID-19.

This clonotype occurred a few times. The chain carries TRBV15 and TRBJ2-3; 11 bases map to TRBD2. V shed 8 bases, J shed 5 bases, and the junction held 6 bases outside the gene matches. The CDR3 length is 14 residues. Germline CDR1 is LNHNV and CDR2 is YYDKDF (reference sequence). CDR3 amino acids: CATRASGGQDTQYF. CDR3 coding DNA: TGTGCCACCCGGGCTAGCGGGGGGCAAGATACGCAGTATTTT.

The chain carries TRBV5-6 and TRBJ1-5, with D possibly being TRBD1 (6 bases). V lost 0 bases and J lost 6, with 19 bases in between. CDR1 is SGHDT and CDR2 is YYEEEE in the germline V gene. The CDR3 is made up of 17 amino acids. CDR3 protein: CASSLAGGAYSGQPQHF. Here the CDR3 DNA reads TGTGCCAGCAGCTTGGCGGGGGGGGCCTACTCCGGTCAGCCCCAGCATTTT.

This sequence joins TRBV29-1 and TRBJ1-2; D is unresolved. Trimming took 1 base from V and 2 from J, leaving 8 bases between them. Per germline, CDR1 SQVTM and CDR2 ANQGSEA. The CDR3 is 13 residues long. The DNA for the CDR3 is TGCAGCGTTGAAGCGGGAGAGAACTATGGCTACACCTTC. Amino acids: CSVEAGENYGYTF.

The chain has TRBV5-5 and TRBJ2-2; TRBD2 matches 9 bases. Looked up from germline, CDR1 is SGHKS and CDR2 is YYEKEE (reference sequence). The CDR3 runs 17 residues. Trimming took 3 bases from V and 3 from J; bases not matched to a gene: 9. CDR3 protein: CASSSPETSGYTGELFF. In DNA form, the CDR3 reads TGTGCCAGCAGCTCACCAGAGACTAGCGGCTACACCGGGGAGCTGTTTTTT.

CDR3 loop: CASSGTASGRAGEQYF. CDR3 sequence (DNA): TGTGCCAGCAGCGGGACCGCTAGCGGGAGGGCCGGCGAGCAGTACTTC. The rearrangement uses TRBV3-1 and TRBJ2-7, with TRBD2 matching over 12 bases. After removal of 5 bases from V and 6 bases from J, the junction contained 11 bases not matched to a gene. Germline values: CDR1 LGHDT, CDR2 YNNKEL (reference sequence). CDR3 length: 16 amino acids.

This chain connects TRBV18 to TRBJ2-3, with D hard to call. Trimming left V 3 bases short and J 0 bases short, with 7 bases between. This CDR3 is 14 amino acids long. The germline CDR1 and CDR2 sequences are KGHSH and LQKENI. The DNA of the CDR3 is TGTGCCAGCTCACCCATAACAAGCACAGATACGCAGTATTTT. It yields the protein CASSPITSTDTQYF.

This clonotype showed up just a few times. The chain combines TRBV15 with TRBJ1-2, with D unclear. Between the trimmed V and J ends, which lost 6 bases and 4 bases, there was a span of 9 bases. This CDR3 comprises 12 residues. Germline V gives CDR1 LNHNV, CDR2 YYDKDF (reference sequence). The CDR3 DNA sequence: TGTGCCACCAGTTTAGAGAGCTATGGCTACACCTTC. This translates into CATSLESYGYTF.

This clonotype was picked up a small number of times. The chain employs TRBV7-9 and TRBJ2-3; D ambiguous. V gave up 2 bases and J gave up 5 bases, with 8 bases separating them. CDR1 SEHNR and CDR2 FQNEAQ come from the germline V gene (reference sequence). This CDR3 region has 13 residues. CDR3 loop: CASSLPYGDTQYF. The CDR3 nucleotides are TGTGCCAGCAGCTTACCCTACGGAGATACGCAGTATTTT.

This clonotype was observed a handful of times. The J gene is TRBJ1-1, the V gene TRBV12-3 or TRBV12-4, with a tentative D call TRBD1 (5 bases). The V end lost 5 bases, the J end lost 8 bases, and 18 bases lay between the germline ends. The CDR3 extends over 14 amino acids. CDR3 coding DNA: TGTGCCAGCAGTCCCTTAGGAGGAGGGGCGGAAGCTTTCTTT. Its protein is CASSPLGGGAEAFF.

The chain carries TRBV6-1 and TRBJ1-5; D is unresolved. The CDR3 sequence is 13 residues long. With 6 bases removed from V and 0 bases from J, the gap between germline ends came to 6 bases. In germline, CDR1 is MNHNS, CDR2 SASEGT. The CDR3 loop reads CASRRYSNQPQHF. The CDR3 DNA reads as TGTGCCAGCAGACGGTATAGCAATCAGCCCCAGCATTTT.

The rearrangement joins TRBV7-9 to TRBJ2-3, with D possibly being TRBD2 (6 bases). CDR1 and CDR2 from the germline V gene are SEHNR and FQNEAQ (reference sequence). The CDR3 length is 13 residues. V shed 3 bases and J shed 4 bases, with 8 bases lying between them. The CDR3, as DNA: TGTGCCAGCAGCTTCGGAGGGGCAGATACGCAGTATTTT. Its protein is CASSFGGADTQYF.

The chain joins TRBV7-2 to TRBJ2-2, with 14 bases fitting TRBD2. The V gene's germline CDR1 is SGHTA and CDR2 FQGNSA. J lost 6 bases, V lost 5 bases, and 11 bases had no gene match. The CDR3 has 18 residues. CDR3 bases: TGTGCCAGCAGCCTGCTGGGGACTAGCGGGAGTTACTCCGGGGAGCTGTTTTTT. It codes for CASSLLGTSGSYSGELFF.

This clonotype was seen once. This rearrangement joins TRBV12-3 or TRBV12-4 to TRBJ1-2; D not certain. V lost 3 bases and J lost 1, with 9 bases in between. The length of the CDR3 is 14 residues. CDR3 bases: TGTGCCAGCAGTTTTGGCGGAAATAACTATGGCTACACCTTC. Amino acids: CASSFGGNNYGYTF.

This clonotype was observed a few times. The chain employs TRBV7-3 and TRBJ2-2; 13 bases align to TRBD2. Per germline, CDR1 SGHTA and CDR2 FQGTGA. The CDR3 loop spans 16 amino acids. J lost 5 bases, V lost 5 bases, and 5 bases had no gene match. CDR3 sequence reads: CASSRTSGSSTGELFF. The CDR3 DNA is TGTGCCAGCAGCAGGACTAGCGGGAGCAGTACCGGGGAGCTGTTTTTT.

This clonotype is a singleton in its sample. The rearrangement uses TRBV7-2 and TRBJ2-5; D uncertain. Trimming pared 1 base from V and 6 bases from J, leaving 9 bases between. The CDR3 is 13 residues long. The germline V gene has CDR1 SGHTA and CDR2 FQGNSA. CDR3 loop: CASSLESRQTQYF. In nucleotides, the CDR3 is TGTGCCAGCAGCTTAGAGTCGCGGCAGACCCAGTACTTC.

In DNA form, the CDR3 reads TGCGCCAGCAGCCCAGAAGCAGGGGCTGGGGCCAACGTCCTGACTTTC. Its protein is CASSPEAGAGANVLTF. V and J are TRBV4-3 and TRBJ2-6; tentatively, D is TRBD1 (6 bases). Germline CDR1 and CDR2: LGHNA and YSLEER. The CDR3 totals 16 residues. Trimming removed 4 bases from V and 2 bases from J, with 12 bases in between.

The chain joins TRBV12-3 or TRBV12-4 to TRBJ2-1, with TRBD2 identical over 7 bases. CDR3 length: 16 residues. V dropped 4 bases and J dropped 7; count of bases not matched to a gene: 13. The CDR3 reads CASSSRAGGMGNEQFF. Written as DNA, the CDR3 is TGTGCCAGCAGTTCCCGCGCCGGGGGGATGGGTAATGAGCAGTTCTTC.

This clonotype was counted between two and nine times. This rearrangement joins TRBV15 to TRBJ2-2; D is ambiguous. The CDR3 has 18 residues. Germline CDR1 and CDR2: LNHNV and YYDKDF (reference sequence). The V end was cut by 0 bases, the J end by 3 bases, with 17 bases between. The CDR3 spells CATSRDVGVSPDTGELFF. The CDR3 nucleotides are TGTGCCACCAGCAGAGATGTCGGCGTCAGTCCGGACACCGGGGAGCTGTTTTTT.

J is TRBJ1-4 and V is TRBV10-3, with a weak D call TRBD1 (6 bases). This CDR3 spans 15 amino acids. Germline CDR1 reads ENHRY; CDR2 reads SYGVKD. The germline V and J ends were trimmed by 3 bases and 5 bases, with 13 bases remaining between them. The CDR3 region has the DNA TGTGCCATCAGTGATGGGAGGGGGAAGAATGAAAAACTGTTTTTT. This codes for CAISDGRGKNEKLFF.

The V gene is TRBV5-4, the J gene TRBJ1-1; D is ambiguous. The CDR3 covers 15 residues. Trimming took 4 bases from V and 0 from J, leaving 13 bases between them. Germline values: CDR1 SGHNT, CDR2 YYREEE (reference sequence). CDR3 nucleotide sequence: TGTGCCAGCAGCCTGTCCGACAAGATGAACACTGAAGCTTTCTTT. Residues: CASSLSDKMNTEAFF.

The chain carries TRBV19 and TRBJ2-1; 9 positions agree with TRBD2. The V gene end was trimmed by 2 bases and the J gene end by 5 bases; junction bases not matched to a gene: 4. Germline-derived CDR1 and CDR2 are LNHDA and SQIVND (reference sequence). This CDR3 is built from 15 residues. This CDR3 reads CASSIMAGGNNEQFF. In nucleotides, the CDR3 is TGTGCCAGTAGTATAATGGCGGGAGGGAACAATGAGCAGTTCTTC.

In this sample, this clonotype turned up a few times. This rearrangement joins TRBV6-2 or TRBV6-3 to TRBJ1-3; D gene uncertain. This CDR3 is built from 14 residues. The V gene's germline CDR1 is MNHEY and CDR2 SVGEGT. Trimming stripped 6 bases from V and 8 bases from J, with 17 bases between. The CDR3 sequence: CASSLRHRRDTIYF. The CDR3 bases are TGTGCCAGCAGCCTCAGACACCGACGAGACACCATATATTTT.

V usage is TRBV19 and J usage is TRBJ1-2; 8 bases are shared with TRBD1. This CDR3 has 16 residues. In germline, CDR1 is LNHDA, CDR2 SQIVND (reference sequence). Germline trimming cut 3 bases from V and 3 bases from J; bases unmatched to any gene: 9. Here the CDR3 reads CASSIRTGRRDYGYTF. The CDR3 DNA reads TGTGCCAGTAGTATTCGGACAGGGAGAAGGGACTATGGCTACACCTTC. Using reference TRBV19 and TRBJ1-2 for the parts outside the CDR3, the full variable domain is DGGITQSPKYLFRKEGQNVTLSCEQNLNHDAMYWYRQDPGQGLRLIYYSQIVNDFQKGDIAEGYSVSREKKESFPLTVTSAQKNPTAFYLCASSIRTGRRDYGYTFGSGTRLTVV.

The chain links TRBV6-1 to TRBJ1-2; no reliable D call. The CDR3 sequence is 15 residues long. Germline V gives CDR1 MNHNS, CDR2 SASEGT. The V and J ends lost 5 bases and 2 bases respectively, with 15 bases between them. CDR3 amino acids: CASSPQSVPNYGYTF. The CDR3 DNA is TGTGCCAGCAGTCCACAATCCGTGCCGAACTATGGCTACACCTTC.

V is TRBV27 and J is TRBJ1-2; D remains unclear. The CDR3 consists of 13 residues. Trimming removed 5 bases from V and 1 base from J, with 8 bases in between. The germline V gene encodes CDR1 MNHEY and CDR2 SMNVEV (reference sequence). As DNA, the CDR3 is TGTGCCAGCAGTCTGTCGGTTAACTATGGCTACACCTTC. It is translated as CASSLSVNYGYTF.

V gene TRBV20-1 combines with J gene TRBJ2-1; D is uncertain. Trimming took 3 bases from V and 2 from J, leaving 17 bases between them. The CDR3 covers 16 residues. The germline V gene has CDR1 DFQATT and CDR2 SNEGSKA (reference sequence). The CDR3: CSASSSAAATYNEQFF. As DNA, the CDR3 is TGCAGTGCTAGTTCCTCCGCGGCGGCTACCTACAATGAGCAGTTCTTC.

This clonotype appeared a single time. The chain joins TRBV7-9 to TRBJ1-5; 8 bases line up with TRBD1. There are 17 residues in the CDR3. With V trimmed by 1 base and J by 8 bases, 13 bases remained unmatched. Germline-derived CDR1 and CDR2 are SEHNR and FQNEAQ (reference sequence). DNA of the CDR3: TGTGCCAGCAGCTTAGGGATTAGGGACAGGTCCTTGGAGCCCCAGCATTTT. It encodes CASSLGIRDRSLEPQHF.